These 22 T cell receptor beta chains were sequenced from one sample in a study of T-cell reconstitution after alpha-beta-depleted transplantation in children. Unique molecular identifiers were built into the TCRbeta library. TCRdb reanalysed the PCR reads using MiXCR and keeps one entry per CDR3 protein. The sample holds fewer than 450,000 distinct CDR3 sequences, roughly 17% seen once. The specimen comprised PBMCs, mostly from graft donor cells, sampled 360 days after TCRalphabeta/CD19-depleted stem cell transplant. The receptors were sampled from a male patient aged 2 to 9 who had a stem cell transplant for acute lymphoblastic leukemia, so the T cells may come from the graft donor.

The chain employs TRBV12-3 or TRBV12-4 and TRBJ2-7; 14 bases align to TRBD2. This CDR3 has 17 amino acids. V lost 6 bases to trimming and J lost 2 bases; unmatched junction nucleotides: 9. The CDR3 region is CASSRLAGGPGAYEQYF. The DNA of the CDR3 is TGTGCCAGCAGCAGACTAGCGGGAGGGCCGGGAGCCTACGAGCAGTACTTC.

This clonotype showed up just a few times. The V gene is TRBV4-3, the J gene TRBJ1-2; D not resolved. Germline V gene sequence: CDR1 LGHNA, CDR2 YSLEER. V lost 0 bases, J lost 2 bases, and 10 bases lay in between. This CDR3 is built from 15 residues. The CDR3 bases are TGCGCCAGCAGCCAAGACAGGCGTAACAACTATGGCTACACCTTC. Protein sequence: CASSQDRRNNYGYTF.

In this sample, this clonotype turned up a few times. The CDR3 region has the DNA TGTGCCAGCAGTTTTGTGGACAGCAGGAACTATGGCTACACCTTC. Encoded protein: CASSFVDSRNYGYTF. The chain links TRBV28 to TRBJ1-2; tentative D call: TRBD1 (6 bases). Germline values: CDR1 MDHEN, CDR2 SYDVKM. V lost 3 bases and J lost 2, with 13 bases in between. This CDR3 contains 15 residues.

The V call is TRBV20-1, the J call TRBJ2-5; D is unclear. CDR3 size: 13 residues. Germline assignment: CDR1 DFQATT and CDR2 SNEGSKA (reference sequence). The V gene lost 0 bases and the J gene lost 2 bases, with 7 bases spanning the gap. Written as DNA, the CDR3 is TGCAGTGCTAGAGAGGCTTTACAAGAGACCCAGTACTTC. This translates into CSAREALQETQYF.

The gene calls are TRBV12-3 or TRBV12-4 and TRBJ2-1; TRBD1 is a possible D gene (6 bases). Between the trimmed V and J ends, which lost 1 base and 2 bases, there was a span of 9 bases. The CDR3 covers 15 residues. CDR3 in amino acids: CASSLDRVPYNEQFF. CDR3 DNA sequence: TGTGCCAGCAGTTTAGACAGGGTCCCCTACAATGAGCAGTTCTTC.

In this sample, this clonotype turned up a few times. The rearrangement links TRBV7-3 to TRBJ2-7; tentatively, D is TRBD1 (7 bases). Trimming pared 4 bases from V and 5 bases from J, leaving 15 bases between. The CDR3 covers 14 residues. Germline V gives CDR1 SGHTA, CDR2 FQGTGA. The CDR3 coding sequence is TGTGCCAGCAGCTGGAGGGGGCCCCCCGACGAGCAGTACTTC. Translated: CASSWRGPPDEQYF.

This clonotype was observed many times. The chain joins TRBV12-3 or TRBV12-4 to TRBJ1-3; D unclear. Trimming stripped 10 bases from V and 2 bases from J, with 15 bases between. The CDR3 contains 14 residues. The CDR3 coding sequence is TGTGCCAACAAGATCCCTGGGACTGGAAACACCATATATTTT. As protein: CANKIPGTGNTIYF.

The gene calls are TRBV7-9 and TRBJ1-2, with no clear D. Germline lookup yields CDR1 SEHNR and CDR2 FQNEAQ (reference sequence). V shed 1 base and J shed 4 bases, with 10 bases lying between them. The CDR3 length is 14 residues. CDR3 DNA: TGTGCCAGCAGCTTAGTCTTGGAGGCCTATGGCTACACCTTC. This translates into CASSLVLEAYGYTF.

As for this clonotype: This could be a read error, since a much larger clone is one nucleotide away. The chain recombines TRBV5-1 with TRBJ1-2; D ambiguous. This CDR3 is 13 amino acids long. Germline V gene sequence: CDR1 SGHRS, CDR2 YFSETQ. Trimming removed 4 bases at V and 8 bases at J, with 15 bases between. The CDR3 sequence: CASSMDPGGGYTF. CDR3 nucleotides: TGCGCCAGCAGCATGGATCCCGGCGGCGGCTACACCTTC.

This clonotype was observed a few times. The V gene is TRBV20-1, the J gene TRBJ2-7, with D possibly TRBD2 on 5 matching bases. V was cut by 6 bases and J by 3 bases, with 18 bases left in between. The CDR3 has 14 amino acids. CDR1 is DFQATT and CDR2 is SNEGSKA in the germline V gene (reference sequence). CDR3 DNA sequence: TGCAGTGCCAGGCGGCCAGGAGCGGTCTACGAGCAGTACTTC. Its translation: CSARRPGAVYEQYF.

CDR3 in amino acids: CASRAISIQYF. The CDR3, as DNA: TGTGCCAGCAGGGCTATTAGCATTCAGTACTTC. V gene TRBV2 combines with J gene TRBJ2-4; no clear D. V lost 6 bases and J 9 bases, leaving 9 bases between the germline ends. CDR3 length equals 11 residues. Germline V gene data show CDR1 as SNHLY and CDR2 as FYNNEI.

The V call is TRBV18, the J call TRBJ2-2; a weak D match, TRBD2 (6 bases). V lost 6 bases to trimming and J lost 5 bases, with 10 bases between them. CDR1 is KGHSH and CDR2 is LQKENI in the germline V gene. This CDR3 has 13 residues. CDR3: CASSPRETGELFF. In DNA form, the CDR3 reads TGTGCCAGCTCGCCTCGGGAGACCGGGGAGCTGTTTTTT.

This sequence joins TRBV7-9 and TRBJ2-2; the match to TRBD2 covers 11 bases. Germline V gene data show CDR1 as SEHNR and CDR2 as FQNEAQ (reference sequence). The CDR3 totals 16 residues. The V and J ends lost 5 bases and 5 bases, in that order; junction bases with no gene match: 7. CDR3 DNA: TGTGCCAGCAGCCCCGAACTAGCGGGAGATACCGGGGAGCTGTTTTTT. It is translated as CASSPELAGDTGELFF.

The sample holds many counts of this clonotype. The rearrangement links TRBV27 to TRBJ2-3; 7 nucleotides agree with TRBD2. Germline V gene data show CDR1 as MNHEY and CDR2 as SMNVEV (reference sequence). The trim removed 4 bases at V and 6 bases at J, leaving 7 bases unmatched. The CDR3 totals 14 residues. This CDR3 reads CASSSLAERDTQYF. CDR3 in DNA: TGTGCCAGCAGTTCCCTAGCGGAACGGGATACGCAGTATTTT.

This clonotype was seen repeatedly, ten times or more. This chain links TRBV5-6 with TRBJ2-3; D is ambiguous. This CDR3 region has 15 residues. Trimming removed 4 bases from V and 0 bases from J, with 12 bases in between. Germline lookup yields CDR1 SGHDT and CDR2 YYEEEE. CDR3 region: CASSPILLSTDTQYF. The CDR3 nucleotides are TGTGCCAGCAGCCCCATCCTACTGAGCACAGATACGCAGTATTTT. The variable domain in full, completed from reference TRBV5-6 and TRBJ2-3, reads DAGVTQSPTHLIKTRGQQVTLRCSPKSGHDTVSWYQQALGQGPQFIFQYYEEEERQRGNFPDRFSGHQFPNYSSELNVNALLLGDSALYLCASSPILLSTDTQYFGPGTRLTVL.

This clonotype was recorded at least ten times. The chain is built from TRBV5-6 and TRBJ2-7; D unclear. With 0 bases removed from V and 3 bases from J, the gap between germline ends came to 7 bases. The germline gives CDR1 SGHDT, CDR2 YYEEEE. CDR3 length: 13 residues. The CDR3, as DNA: TGTGCCAGCAGCTTGGGACAAAACTACGAGCAGTACTTC. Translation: CASSLGQNYEQYF.

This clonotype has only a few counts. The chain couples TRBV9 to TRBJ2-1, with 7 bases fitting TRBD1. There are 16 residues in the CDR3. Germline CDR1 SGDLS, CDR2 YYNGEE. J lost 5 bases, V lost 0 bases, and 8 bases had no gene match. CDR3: CASSVEGGVLDNEQFF. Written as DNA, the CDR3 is TGTGCCAGCAGCGTAGAAGGGGGCGTATTGGACAATGAGCAGTTCTTC.

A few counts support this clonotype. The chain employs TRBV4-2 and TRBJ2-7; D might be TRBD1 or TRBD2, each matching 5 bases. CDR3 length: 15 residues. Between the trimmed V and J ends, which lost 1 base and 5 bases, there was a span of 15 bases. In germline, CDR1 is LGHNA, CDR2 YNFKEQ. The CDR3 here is CASSQGGYERDEQYF. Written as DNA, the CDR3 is TGTGCCAGCAGCCAAGGGGGCTACGAGAGGGACGAGCAGTACTTC.

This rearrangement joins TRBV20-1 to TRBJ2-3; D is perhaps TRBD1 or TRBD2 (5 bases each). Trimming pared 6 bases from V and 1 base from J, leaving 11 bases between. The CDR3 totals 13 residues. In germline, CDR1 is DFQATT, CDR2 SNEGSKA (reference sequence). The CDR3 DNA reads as TGCAGTGCGCCGAGGGGCGGCACAGATACGCAGTATTTT. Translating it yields CSAPRGGTDTQYF.

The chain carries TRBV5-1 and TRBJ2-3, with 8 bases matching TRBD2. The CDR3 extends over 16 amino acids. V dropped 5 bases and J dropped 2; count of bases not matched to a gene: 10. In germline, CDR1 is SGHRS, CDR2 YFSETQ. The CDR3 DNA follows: TGCGCCAGCAGGCTAATACTAGCGGAGGTCACAGATACGCAGTATTTT. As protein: CASRLILAEVTDTQYF.

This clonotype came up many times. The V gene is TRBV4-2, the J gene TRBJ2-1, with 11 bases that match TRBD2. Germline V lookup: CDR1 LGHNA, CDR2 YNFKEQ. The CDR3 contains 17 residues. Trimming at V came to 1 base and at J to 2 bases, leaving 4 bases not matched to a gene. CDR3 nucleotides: TGTGCCAGCAGCCAAGTGTTAGCGGGAGGGACCTACAATGAGCAGTTCTTC. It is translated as CASSQVLAGGTYNEQFF.

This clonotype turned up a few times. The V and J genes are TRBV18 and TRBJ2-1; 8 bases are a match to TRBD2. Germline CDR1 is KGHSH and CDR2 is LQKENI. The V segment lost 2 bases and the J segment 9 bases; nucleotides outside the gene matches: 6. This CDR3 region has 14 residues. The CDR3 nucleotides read TGTGCCAGCTCACCAGGGACTAGTAATTTTGAGCAGTTCTTC. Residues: CASSPGTSNFEQFF.